These T cell receptor beta chains were read from a single sample in a study of T-cell reconstitution after alpha-beta-depleted transplantation in children. Via MiXCR, TCRdb re-called the PCR reads, giving one row per CDR3 protein. The sample consists of approximately 420,000 distinct CDR3 sequences, approximately 10% of them appearing once. This material consisted of PBMCs from the stem cell graft donor, taken from the stem cell graft. These receptors all come from a human donor who donated a stem cell graft to a child with acute myeloid leukemia. CDR3s include the opening cysteine and the closing phenylalanine or tryptophan. D genes are given only for firm matches. Clone size is given for some rows only: seen once, a few or many times, or a class if the clone is expanded.

J | size | V | D | DNA | CDR3
TRBJ1-1 | - | TRBV18 | - | TGTGCCAGCTCACGGACGGGACCGCCCCTCACTGAAGCTTTCTTT | CASSRTGPPLTEAFF
TRBJ2-2 | - | TRBV10-1 | TRBD2 | TGCGCCACCCAGCGCGGGGGAACCCGGGAGCTGTTTTTT | CATQRGGTRELFF
TRBJ2-3 | few | TRBV25-1 | - | TGTGCCAGCAGTGAATTTGTGGGAGGGCAGTATTTT | CASSEFVGGQYF
TRBJ1-2 | few | TRBV5-1 | TRBD1 | TGCGCCAGCAGCGTGGGACAGGGGGCCGCAAGCTATGGCTACACCTTC | CASSVGQGAASYGYTF
TRBJ1-2 | few | TRBV18 | TRBD1 | TGTGCCAGCTCGCGGGACAGGGTCATGGCACCCTATGGCTACACCTTC | CASSRDRVMAPYGYTF
TRBJ2-7 | - | TRBV7-9 | TRBD2 | TGTGCCAGCATAGCGGGGGCTGGGAACGAGCAGTACTTC | CASIAGAGNEQYF
TRBJ2-2 | - | TRBV7-6 | - | TGTGCCAGCAGCCATTTTTGGGATACCGGGGAGCTGTTTTTT | CASSHFWDTGELFF
TRBJ2-7 | - | TRBV7-2 | - | TGTGCCAGCAGCTTATTAAAGGTTACCTACGAGCAGTACTTC | CASSLLKVTYEQYF
TRBJ1-2 | few | TRBV30 | - | TGTGCCTGGAGTGTACTCCGGGGGAATCTCGGCTACACCTTC | CAWSVLRGNLGYTF
TRBJ1-1 | - | TRBV12-3/TRBV12-4 | - | TGTGCCAGCAGTTTTCGGTCCACTGAAGCTTTCTTT | CASSFRSTEAFF
TRBJ2-7 | - | TRBV7-9 | - | TGTGCCAGCAGCTTAAAGGGCGTGGACTACGAGCAGTACTTC | CASSLKGVDYEQYF
TRBJ2-7 | few | TRBV7-9 | TRBD2 | TGTGCCAGCAGCTTAGTAGCGGGTTCTTCCTACGAGCAGTACTTC | CASSLVAGSSYEQYF
TRBJ2-2 | - | TRBV12-3/TRBV12-4 | TRBD2 | TGTGCCAGCAGATGGACGGGGGGGCCCCCCACCGGGGAGCTGTTTTTT | CASRWTGGPPTGELFF
TRBJ2-1 | many | TRBV5-1 | TRBD2 | TGCGCCAGCAGCCGACTAGCTGACCTTTCCTACAATGAGCAGTTCTTC | CASSRLADLSYNEQFF
TRBJ2-7 | - | TRBV2 | TRBD2 | TGTGCCAGCAGTGAAGATGCGGGGACTAGCGGGACTTGCGAGCAGTACTTC | CASSEDAGTSGTCEQYF
TRBJ2-2 | - | TRBV29-1 | TRBD1 | TGCAGCGCTGCCGGGACAGGGGTTACCGGGGAGCTGTTTTTT | CSAAGTGVTGELFF
TRBJ2-3 | - | TRBV15 | - | TGTGCCACCAGGGGCGGGGATGGGGGCACAGATACGCAGTATTTT | CATRGGDGGTDTQYF
TRBJ1-2 | - | TRBV27 | - | TGTGCCAGCAGTTCCCCCGGGGCGGGGAACTATGGCTACACCTTC | CASSSPGAGNYGYTF
TRBJ1-2 | few | TRBV6-1 | - | TGTGCCAGCAGTGAAACCGACAGGAACTATGGCTACACCTTC | CASSETDRNYGYTF
TRBJ1-2 | many | TRBV10-2 | - | TGCGCCAGCAGTGAGTCTTTGACAGCTTCACTTAACTATGGCTACACCTTC | CASSESLTASLNYGYTF
TRBJ2-2 | few | TRBV5-1 | - | TGCGCCAGCAGCTTGTCGGGGTTCTCCGGGGAGCTGTTTTTT | CASSLSGFSGELFF
TRBJ2-2 | - | TRBV25-1 | - | TGTGCCAGCAGTGAGCCAGGTTCACACGCGAACACCGGGGAGCTGTTTTTT | CASSEPGSHANTGELFF
TRBJ1-4 | - | TRBV7-8 | - | TGTGCCAGCAGCTTAGGGCAGGGATATGAAAAACTGTTTTTT | CASSLGQGYEKLFF
TRBJ2-3 | few | TRBV20-1 | TRBD1 | TGCAGTGCTAGGGCGGGACAGGGCCCCACAGATACGCAGTATTTT | CSARAGQGPTDTQYF
TRBJ2-3 | few | TRBV2 | TRBD2 | TGTGCCAGCGGGTCAGCGGGGGCCCAAGATACGCAGTATTTT | CASGSAGAQDTQYF
TRBJ1-5 | - | TRBV20-1 | - | TGCAGTGCTAGGGGGGGGAGCTATAGCAATCAGCCCCAGCATTTT | CSARGGSYSNQPQHF
TRBJ1-2 | - | TRBV7-2 | - | TGTGCCAGCAGCTACGGGGACCCCAGGATTTATGGCTACACCTTC | CASSYGDPRIYGYTF
TRBJ2-5 | few | TRBV10-3 | TRBD1 | TGTGCCATCAGTTCCAACCCGACAGGGCAAGAGTCCCAGTACTTC | CAISSNPTGQESQYF